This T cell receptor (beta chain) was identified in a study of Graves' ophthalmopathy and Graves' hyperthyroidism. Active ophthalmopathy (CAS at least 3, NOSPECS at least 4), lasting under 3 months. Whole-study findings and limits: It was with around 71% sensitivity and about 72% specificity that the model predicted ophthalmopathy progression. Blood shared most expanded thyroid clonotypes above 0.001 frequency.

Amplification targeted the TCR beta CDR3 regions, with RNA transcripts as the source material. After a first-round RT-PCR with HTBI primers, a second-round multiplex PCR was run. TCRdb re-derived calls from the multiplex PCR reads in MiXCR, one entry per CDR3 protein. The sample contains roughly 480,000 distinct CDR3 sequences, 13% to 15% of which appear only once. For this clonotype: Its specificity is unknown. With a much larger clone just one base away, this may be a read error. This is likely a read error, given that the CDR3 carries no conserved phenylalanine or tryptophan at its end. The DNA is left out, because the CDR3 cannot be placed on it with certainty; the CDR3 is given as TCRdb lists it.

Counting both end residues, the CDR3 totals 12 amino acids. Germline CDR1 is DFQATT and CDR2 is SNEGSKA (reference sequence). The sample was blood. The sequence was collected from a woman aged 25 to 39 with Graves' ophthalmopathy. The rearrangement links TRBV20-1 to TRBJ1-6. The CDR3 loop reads CSAGLSVGEVHI.